The 26 T cell receptor beta chains reported below all come from one sample, sequenced in a study of blood T cell repertoires in COVID-19. Profiling relied on immunoSEQ multiplex PCR, and the TCRdb table lists in-frame clones only, not all of them. This repertoire shows approximately 150,000 clones, 83% found once; its top ten account for roughly 2%. The specimen sequenced was peripheral blood. All receptors come from a woman of 80 years or more with acute or convalescent COVID-19.

The genes are TRBV6-5 and TRBJ1-3; 7 nucleotides line up with TRBD1. Germline CDR1 and CDR2: MNHEY and SVGAGI. With V trimmed by 5 bases and J by 0 bases, 4 bases remained unmatched. The CDR3 runs 15 residues. This CDR3 is CASSPGGFSGNTIYF. The DNA of the CDR3 is TGTGCCAGCAGTCCAGGGGGTTTCTCTGGAAACACCATATATTTT.

J is TRBJ2-1 and V is TRBV7-2, with D uncertain. The CDR3 has 16 amino acids. V was clipped by 0 bases and J by 5 bases, with 14 bases between them. The germline V gene encodes CDR1 SGHTA and CDR2 FQGNSA. CDR3 bases: TGTGCCAGCAGCTTAGCGGTTAGCAGACCTAACAATGAGCAGTTCTTC. This sequence encodes CASSLAVSRPNNEQFF.

This CDR3 reads CASSPGAGGDPNYGYTF. CDR3 nucleotides: TGTGCCAGCAGCCCAGGGGCAGGGGGCGACCCTAACTATGGCTACACCTTC. The chain recombines TRBV9 with TRBJ1-2; TRBD1 aligns across 8 bases. CDR3 length: 17 amino acids. Germline trimming cut 4 bases from V and 0 bases from J; bases unmatched to any gene: 11. The germline CDR1 and CDR2 sequences are SGDLS and YYNGEE.

The sample holds one count of this clone. The rearrangement uses TRBV9 and TRBJ2-3; 8 nucleotides agree with TRBD2. The CDR3 contains 15 residues. Trimming removed 1 base from V and 1 base from J; junction bases left unmatched: 2. Germline assignment: CDR1 SGDLS and CDR2 YYNGEE. This CDR3 reads CASSVTGRGTDTQYF. In nucleotides, the CDR3 is TGTGCCAGCAGCGTAACCGGGAGGGGCACAGATACGCAGTATTTT.

The chain joins TRBV19 to TRBJ1-6, with TRBD1 matching over 7 bases. Per germline, CDR1 LNHDA and CDR2 SQIVND (reference sequence). J was trimmed by 10 bases and V by 9 bases; bases with no gene match: 9. The CDR3 is made up of 13 amino acids. CDR3 sequence reads: CASKGQEGSPLHF. In DNA, the CDR3 is TGTGCCAGCAAAGGACAGGAGGGGTCACCCCTCCACTTT.

This clone is a singleton in its sample. The chain recombines TRBV5-1 with TRBJ2-2, with D possibly being TRBD2 (6 bases). This CDR3 has 15 amino acids. V dropped 1 base and J dropped 10 bases, with 17 bases sitting between them. Germline V gives CDR1 SGHRS, CDR2 YFSETQ. CDR3 loop: CASSLSPGTESELFF. As DNA, the CDR3 is TGCGCCAGCAGCTTGAGCCCCGGGACTGAGTCGGAGCTGTTTTTT.

V usage is TRBV11-2 and J usage is TRBJ2-1; D unclear. The V gene lost 3 bases and the J gene lost 0 bases, with 6 bases spanning the gap. CDR1 is SGHAT, CDR2 FQNNGV, per germline. This CDR3 has 14 residues. CDR3 amino acids: CASSFLDSYNEQFF. CDR3 nucleotide sequence: TGTGCCAGCAGCTTTTTAGACTCCTACAATGAGCAGTTCTTC.

This rearrangement joins TRBV6-5 to TRBJ1-2; a possible D gene is TRBD1 (5 bases). Germline CDR1 MNHEY, CDR2 SVGAGI. V shed 5 bases and J shed 4 bases, with 11 bases lying between them. The CDR3 length is 13 residues. The CDR3 region is CASSPAGGYGYTF. The CDR3 nucleotides are TGTGCCAGCAGTCCGGCCGGGGGCTATGGCTACACCTTC.

This clone has only a few counts. The rearrangement joins TRBV5-6 to TRBJ1-2, with D perhaps TRBD1 (6 bases). Trimming pared 4 bases from V and 7 bases from J, leaving 17 bases between. The CDR3 consists of 14 residues. Germline CDR1 SGHDT, CDR2 YYEEEE. In DNA form, the CDR3 reads TGTGCCAGCAGCCACCCAGGGGTAGAGGCTGGCTACACCTTC. It is translated as CASSHPGVEAGYTF. The full variable domain, with the rest looked up from reference TRBV5-6 and TRBJ1-2, is DAGVTQSPTHLIKTRGQQVTLRCSPKSGHDTVSWYQQALGQGPQFIFQYYEEEERQRGNFPDRFSGHQFPNYSSELNVNALLLGDSALYLCASSHPGVEAGYTFGSGTRLTVV.

The DNA of the CDR3 is TGCGCCAGCAGCTTCGCCCCTTCTACAGGGGGAAGTACTGAAGCTTTCTTT. Protein: CASSFAPSTGGSTEAFF. V gene TRBV5-1 combines with J gene TRBJ1-1; 8 nucleotides match TRBD1. The CDR3 runs to 17 residues. Germline assignment: CDR1 SGHRS and CDR2 YFSETQ. Trimming at V came to 2 bases and at J to 5 bases, leaving 14 bases not matched to a gene.

The chain links TRBV11-3 to TRBJ2-3; D is unresolved. Trimming shortened V by 2 bases and J by 2 bases, and 5 bases separated the two germline ends. In germline, CDR1 is SGHNT, CDR2 YENEEA. CDR3 length: 13 residues. CDR3 sequence (DNA): TGTGCCAGCAGCTTACCAGACACAGATACGCAGTATTTT. Translating it yields CASSLPDTDTQYF.

This clone was recorded a few times. The genes are TRBV6-2 or TRBV6-3 and TRBJ2-7, with 8 positions matching TRBD1. Germline V gives CDR1 MNHEY, CDR2 SVGEGT. With V trimmed by 4 bases and J by 6 bases, 5 bases remained unmatched. The CDR3 length is 13 residues. This chain's CDR3 is CASSFTGGSEQYF. DNA for the CDR3: TGTGCCAGCAGTTTCACAGGGGGAAGCGAGCAGTACTTC.

This chain uses TRBV29-1 with TRBJ2-5; D is unclear. Trimming took 5 bases from V and 0 from J, leaving 13 bases between them. Germline V lookup: CDR1 SQVTM, CDR2 ANQGSEA. The CDR3 contains 14 residues. CDR3: CSVSSSVYQETQYF. CDR3 nucleotide sequence: TGCAGCGTTTCAAGTTCAGTGTACCAAGAGACCCAGTACTTC.

In this sample, this clone turned up once. V is TRBV28 and J is TRBJ1-5, with TRBD1 matching over 8 bases. Germline CDR1 reads MDHEN; CDR2 reads SYDVKM. V shed 5 bases and J 11 bases; nucleotides not matched to a gene: 11. The CDR3 contains 14 residues. CDR3 protein: CASSQPGQVWSQHF. CDR3 sequence (DNA): TGTGCCAGCAGTCAACCGGGACAGGTTTGGTCCCAGCATTTT.

The V gene is TRBV9, the J gene TRBJ1-6, with 7 bases matching TRBD1. There are 15 residues in the CDR3. Germline CDR1 is SGDLS and CDR2 is YYNGEE. Trimming took 3 bases from V and 5 from J; bases not matched to a gene: 5. DNA of the CDR3: TGTGCCAGCAGCGCCACCGGGACAGATAATTCACCCCTCCACTTT. It is translated as CASSATGTDNSPLHF.

J is TRBJ2-7 and V is TRBV2, with D perhaps TRBD1 (5 bases). V was cut by 6 bases and J by 1 base, with 7 bases left in between. This CDR3 region has 12 residues. Germline-derived CDR1 and CDR2 are SNHLY and FYNNEI. The CDR3 region is CASSRASYEQYF. As DNA, the CDR3 is TGTGCCAGCAGCAGGGCGTCCTACGAGCAGTACTTC.

This chain links TRBV5-4 with TRBJ2-1; 8 positions agree with TRBD2. V lost 4 bases and J lost 8; bases outside the gene matches: 5. Germline values: CDR1 SGHNT, CDR2 YYREEE (reference sequence). The CDR3 runs to 13 residues. For the CDR3, the DNA is TGTGCCAGCAGCCCAGCGGGAGTAGATGAGCAGTTCTTC. The encoded protein is CASSPAGVDEQFF.

This clone has a handful of counts. V is TRBV14 and J is TRBJ1-1; 11 bases map to TRBD1. This CDR3 is 16 amino acids long. Per the germline V gene, CDR1 is SGHDN and CDR2 is FVKESK. The V gene end was trimmed by 4 bases and the J gene end by 1 base; junction bases not matched to a gene: 5. DNA of the CDR3: TGTGCCAGCAGCCGACGGACAGGGGGCAGGAACACTGAAGCTTTCTTT. Its protein is CASSRRTGGRNTEAFF.

The chain has TRBV5-1 and TRBJ2-3, with TRBD2 identical over 10 bases. The length of the CDR3 is 17 residues. The V gene's germline CDR1 is SGHRS and CDR2 YFSETQ. Trimming took 4 bases from V and 2 from J; bases not matched to a gene: 10. The CDR3 region is CASSPKTSGFSTDTQYF. CDR3 in DNA: TGCGCCAGCAGCCCCAAGACTAGCGGGTTCTCCACAGATACGCAGTATTTT.

The genes are TRBV19 and TRBJ1-1; D unclear. This CDR3 is 13 amino acids long. The germline V gene has CDR1 LNHDA and CDR2 SQIVND (reference sequence). The germline V and J ends were trimmed by 2 bases and 1 base, with 5 bases remaining between them. The CDR3 sequence is CASSISGNTEAFF. The CDR3 region has the DNA TGTGCCAGTAGTATATCCGGGAACACTGAAGCTTTCTTT.

The V gene is TRBV19, the J gene TRBJ2-1, with 7 bases identical to TRBD2. The CDR3 sequence is 13 residues long. The trim removed 6 bases at V and 9 bases at J, leaving 8 bases unmatched. CDR1 is LNHDA and CDR2 is SQIVND in the germline V gene (reference sequence). This chain's CDR3 is CASRIAGETEQFF. The CDR3 region has the DNA TGTGCCAGTAGGATCGCGGGGGAGACTGAGCAGTTCTTC.

The chain links TRBV5-4 to TRBJ1-5; D remains ambiguous. The CDR3 sequence is 15 residues long. V dropped 3 bases and J dropped 11 bases, with 21 bases sitting between them. CDR1 is SGHNT, CDR2 YYREEE, per germline (reference sequence). Written as DNA, the CDR3 is TGTGCCAGCAGCTCGGAACCTTCTCTAGCGGTAACCCAGCATTTT. Protein sequence: CASSSEPSLAVTQHF.

The chain recombines TRBV3-1 (or the pseudogene TRBV3-2) with TRBJ2-3; TRBD2 is a possible D gene (6 bases). Germline CDR1 is LGHDT and CDR2 is YNNKEL (reference sequence). V was pared by 4 bases and J by 6 bases, with 14 bases between. This CDR3 region has 14 residues. This chain's CDR3 is CASSLGLASDTQYF. CDR3 nucleotides: TGTGCCAGCAGCCTGGGACTTGCCTCGGATACGCAGTATTTT.

This chain joins TRBV2 and TRBJ1-1; D unclear. V shed 0 bases and J shed 8 bases, with 10 bases lying between them. CDR3 length: 13 residues. The germline CDR1 and CDR2 sequences are SNHLY and FYNNEI. Here the CDR3 reads CASSEAAITEAFF. Written as DNA, the CDR3 is TGTGCCAGCAGTGAAGCGGCCATCACCGAAGCTTTCTTT. Looking up the rest from reference TRBV2 and TRBJ1-1 gives the full variable domain: EPEVTQTPSHQVTQMGQEVILRCVPISNHLYFYWYRQILGQKVEFLVSFYNNEISEKSEIFDDQFSVERPDGSNFTLKIRSTKLEDSAMYFCASSEAAITEAFFGQGTRLTVV.

The V and J genes are TRBV5-5 and TRBJ1-1; possibly TRBD1 for D (5 bases). Germline assignment: CDR1 SGHKS and CDR2 YYEKEE (reference sequence). The CDR3 is made up of 15 amino acids. The germline V and J ends were trimmed by 0 bases and 0 bases, with 9 bases remaining between them. Here the CDR3 reads CASSLGAGLNTEAFF. CDR3 sequence (DNA): TGTGCCAGCAGCTTGGGGGCGGGGCTGAACACTGAAGCTTTCTTT.

This clone was seen at least ten times. J is TRBJ1-2 and V is TRBV19; D ambiguous. V gave up 0 bases and J gave up 4 bases, with 12 bases separating them. This CDR3 comprises 15 residues. CDR1 and CDR2 from the germline V gene are LNHDA and SQIVND (reference sequence). The CDR3 sequence: CASSIDRESGYGYTF. Written as DNA, the CDR3 is TGTGCCAGTAGTATAGATCGGGAAAGCGGCTATGGCTACACCTTC.